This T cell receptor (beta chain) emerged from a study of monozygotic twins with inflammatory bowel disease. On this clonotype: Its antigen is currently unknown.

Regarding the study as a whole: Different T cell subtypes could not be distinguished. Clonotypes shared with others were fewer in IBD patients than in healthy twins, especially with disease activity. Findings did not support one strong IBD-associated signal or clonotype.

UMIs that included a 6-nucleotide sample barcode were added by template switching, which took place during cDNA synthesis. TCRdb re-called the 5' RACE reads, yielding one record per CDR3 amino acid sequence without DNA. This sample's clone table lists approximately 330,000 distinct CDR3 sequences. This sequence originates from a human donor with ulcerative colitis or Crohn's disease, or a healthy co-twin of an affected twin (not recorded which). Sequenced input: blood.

This chain's CDR3 is CASSPLGSYNEQFF. The gene calls are TRBV19 and TRBJ2-1. Germline V gives CDR1 LNHDA, CDR2 SQIVND (reference sequence). The CDR3 length is 14 residues.